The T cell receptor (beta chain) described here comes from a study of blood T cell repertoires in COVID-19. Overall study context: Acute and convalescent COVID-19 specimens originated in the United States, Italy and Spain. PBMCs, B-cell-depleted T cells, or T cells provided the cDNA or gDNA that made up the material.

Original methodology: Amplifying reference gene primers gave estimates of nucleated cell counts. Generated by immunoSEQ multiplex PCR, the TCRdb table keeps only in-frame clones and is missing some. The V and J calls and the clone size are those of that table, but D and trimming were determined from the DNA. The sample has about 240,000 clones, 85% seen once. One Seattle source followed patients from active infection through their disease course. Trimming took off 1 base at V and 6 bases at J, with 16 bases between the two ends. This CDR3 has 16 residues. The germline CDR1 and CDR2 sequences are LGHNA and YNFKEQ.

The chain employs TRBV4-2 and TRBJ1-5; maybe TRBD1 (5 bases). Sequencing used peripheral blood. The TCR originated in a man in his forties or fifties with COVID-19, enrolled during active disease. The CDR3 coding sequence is TGTGCCAGCAGCCAAGCGGTGGGCAGGGAGGGTCAGCCCCAGCATTTT. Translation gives CASSQAVGREGQPQHF.